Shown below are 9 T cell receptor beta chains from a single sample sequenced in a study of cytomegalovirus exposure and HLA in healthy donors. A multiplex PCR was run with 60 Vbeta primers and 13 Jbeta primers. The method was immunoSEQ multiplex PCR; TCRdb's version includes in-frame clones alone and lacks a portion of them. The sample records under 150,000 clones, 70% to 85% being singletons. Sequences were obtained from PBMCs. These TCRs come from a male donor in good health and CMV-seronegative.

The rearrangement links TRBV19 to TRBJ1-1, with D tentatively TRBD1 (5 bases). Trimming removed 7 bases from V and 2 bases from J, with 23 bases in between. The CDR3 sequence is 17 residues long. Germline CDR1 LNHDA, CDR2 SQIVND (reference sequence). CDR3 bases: TGTGCCAGTACTCCCAACCGGGGGTGGCAGCCTAACACTGAAGCTTTCTTT. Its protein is CASTPNRGWQPNTEAFF.

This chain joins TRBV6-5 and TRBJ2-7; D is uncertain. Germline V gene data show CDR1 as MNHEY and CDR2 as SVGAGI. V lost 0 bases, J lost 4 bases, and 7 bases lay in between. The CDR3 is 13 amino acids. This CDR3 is CASSYSENYEQYF. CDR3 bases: TGTGCCAGCAGTTACTCGGAGAATTACGAGCAGTACTTC.

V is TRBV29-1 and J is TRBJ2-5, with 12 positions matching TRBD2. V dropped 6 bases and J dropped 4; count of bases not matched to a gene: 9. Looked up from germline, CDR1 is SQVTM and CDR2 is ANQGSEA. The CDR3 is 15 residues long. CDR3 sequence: CSVEPLAGGVETQYF. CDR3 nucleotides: TGCAGCGTCGAACCTCTAGCGGGAGGGGTAGAGACCCAGTACTTC.

The CDR3 DNA follows: TGTGCCAGCAGCTTAAGGGGTCCAAATACCGGGGAGCTGTTTTTT. Translating it yields CASSLRGPNTGELFF. The V and J genes are TRBV11-3 and TRBJ2-2; weak D call: TRBD1 (5 bases). V was trimmed by 2 bases and J by 5 bases, leaving 12 bases between them. The CDR3 loop spans 15 amino acids. CDR1 is SGHNT, CDR2 YENEEA, per germline. Variable domain in full (rest from reference TRBV11-3 and TRBJ2-2): EAGVVQSPRYKIIEKKQPVAFWCNPISGHNTLYWYLQNLGQGPELLIRYENEEAVDDSQLPKDRFSAERLKGVDSTLKIQPAELGDSAVYLCASSLRGPNTGELFFGEGSRLTVL.

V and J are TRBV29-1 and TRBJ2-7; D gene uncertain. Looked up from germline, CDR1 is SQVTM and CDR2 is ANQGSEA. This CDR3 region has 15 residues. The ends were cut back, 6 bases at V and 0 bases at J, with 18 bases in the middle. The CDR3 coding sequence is TGCAGCGTCCCCTGCGGTTTTAAAAGCTCCTACGAGCAGTACTTC. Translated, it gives CSVPCGFKSSYEQYF.

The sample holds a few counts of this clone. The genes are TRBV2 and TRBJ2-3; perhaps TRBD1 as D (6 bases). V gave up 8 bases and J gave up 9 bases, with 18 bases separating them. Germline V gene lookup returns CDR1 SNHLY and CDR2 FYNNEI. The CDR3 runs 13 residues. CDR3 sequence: CASRGSGVATQYF. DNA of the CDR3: TGTGCCAGCCGGGGATCAGGGGTAGCAACGCAGTATTTT.

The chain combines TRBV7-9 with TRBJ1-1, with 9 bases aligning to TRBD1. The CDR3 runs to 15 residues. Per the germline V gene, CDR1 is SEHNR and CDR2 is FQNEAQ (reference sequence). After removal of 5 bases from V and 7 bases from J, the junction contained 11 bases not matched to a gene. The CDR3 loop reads CASSQIQGATHEAFF. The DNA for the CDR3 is TGTGCCAGCAGCCAGATACAGGGGGCGACCCATGAAGCTTTCTTT.

CDR3 in amino acids: CASSWRGSSYEQYF. As DNA, the CDR3 is TGTGCCAGCAGCTGGCGGGGGAGCTCCTACGAGCAGTACTTC. J is TRBJ2-7 and V is TRBV28, with TRBD2 matching over 7 bases. V lost 6 bases and J lost 0; bases outside the gene matches: 5. This CDR3 region has 14 residues. In germline, CDR1 is MDHEN, CDR2 SYDVKM.

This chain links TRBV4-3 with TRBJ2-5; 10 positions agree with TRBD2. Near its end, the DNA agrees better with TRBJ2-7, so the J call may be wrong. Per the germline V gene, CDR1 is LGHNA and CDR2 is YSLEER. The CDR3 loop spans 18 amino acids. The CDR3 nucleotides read TGCGCCAGCAGCCAAGAGTTCCCGGGACTAGCGAAGGGGCACGAGCAGTACTTC. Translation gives CASSQEFPGLAKGHEQYF.